This T cell receptor beta chain was identified during a study of T cells in Graves' hyperthyroidism and ophthalmopathy. Findings of the study overall: In the blood, most expanded thyroid clonotypes above 0.001 appeared as well.

A few counts support this clonotype. What it binds is not known. Germline CDR1 is MNHEY and CDR2 is SMNVEV (reference sequence). J lost 0 bases, V lost 6 bases, and 11 bases had no gene match. This CDR3 region has 18 residues. Diagnosis relied on clinical symptoms, serum thyroxine and TRAb, thyroid ultrasound and orbital computed tomography. Amplification targeted TCR beta CDR3 regions from RNA transcripts. TCR CDR3 underwent first-round RT-PCR with the HTBI primer set. TCRdb reanalysed the multiplex PCR reads using MiXCR and keeps one entry per CDR3 protein. This table holds 500,000 or so distinct CDR3 sequences, 17% found once.

Input material: blood. The V gene is TRBV27, the J gene TRBJ2-6; 7 bases map to TRBD1. This clonotype originated in a woman younger than 30 with Graves' ophthalmopathy. CDR3 sequence (DNA): TGTGCCAGCAGCCTCACAGGGGTACCCTACTCTGGGGCCAACGTCCTGACTTTC. This encodes CASSLTGVPYSGANVLTF. Complete variable domain (other parts from reference TRBV27 and TRBJ2-6): EAQVTQNPRYLITVTGKKLTVTCSQNMNHEYMSWYRQDPGLGLRQIYYSMNVEVTDKGDVPEGYKVSRKEKRNFPLILESPSPNQTSLYFCASSLTGVPYSGANVLTFGAGSRLTVL.